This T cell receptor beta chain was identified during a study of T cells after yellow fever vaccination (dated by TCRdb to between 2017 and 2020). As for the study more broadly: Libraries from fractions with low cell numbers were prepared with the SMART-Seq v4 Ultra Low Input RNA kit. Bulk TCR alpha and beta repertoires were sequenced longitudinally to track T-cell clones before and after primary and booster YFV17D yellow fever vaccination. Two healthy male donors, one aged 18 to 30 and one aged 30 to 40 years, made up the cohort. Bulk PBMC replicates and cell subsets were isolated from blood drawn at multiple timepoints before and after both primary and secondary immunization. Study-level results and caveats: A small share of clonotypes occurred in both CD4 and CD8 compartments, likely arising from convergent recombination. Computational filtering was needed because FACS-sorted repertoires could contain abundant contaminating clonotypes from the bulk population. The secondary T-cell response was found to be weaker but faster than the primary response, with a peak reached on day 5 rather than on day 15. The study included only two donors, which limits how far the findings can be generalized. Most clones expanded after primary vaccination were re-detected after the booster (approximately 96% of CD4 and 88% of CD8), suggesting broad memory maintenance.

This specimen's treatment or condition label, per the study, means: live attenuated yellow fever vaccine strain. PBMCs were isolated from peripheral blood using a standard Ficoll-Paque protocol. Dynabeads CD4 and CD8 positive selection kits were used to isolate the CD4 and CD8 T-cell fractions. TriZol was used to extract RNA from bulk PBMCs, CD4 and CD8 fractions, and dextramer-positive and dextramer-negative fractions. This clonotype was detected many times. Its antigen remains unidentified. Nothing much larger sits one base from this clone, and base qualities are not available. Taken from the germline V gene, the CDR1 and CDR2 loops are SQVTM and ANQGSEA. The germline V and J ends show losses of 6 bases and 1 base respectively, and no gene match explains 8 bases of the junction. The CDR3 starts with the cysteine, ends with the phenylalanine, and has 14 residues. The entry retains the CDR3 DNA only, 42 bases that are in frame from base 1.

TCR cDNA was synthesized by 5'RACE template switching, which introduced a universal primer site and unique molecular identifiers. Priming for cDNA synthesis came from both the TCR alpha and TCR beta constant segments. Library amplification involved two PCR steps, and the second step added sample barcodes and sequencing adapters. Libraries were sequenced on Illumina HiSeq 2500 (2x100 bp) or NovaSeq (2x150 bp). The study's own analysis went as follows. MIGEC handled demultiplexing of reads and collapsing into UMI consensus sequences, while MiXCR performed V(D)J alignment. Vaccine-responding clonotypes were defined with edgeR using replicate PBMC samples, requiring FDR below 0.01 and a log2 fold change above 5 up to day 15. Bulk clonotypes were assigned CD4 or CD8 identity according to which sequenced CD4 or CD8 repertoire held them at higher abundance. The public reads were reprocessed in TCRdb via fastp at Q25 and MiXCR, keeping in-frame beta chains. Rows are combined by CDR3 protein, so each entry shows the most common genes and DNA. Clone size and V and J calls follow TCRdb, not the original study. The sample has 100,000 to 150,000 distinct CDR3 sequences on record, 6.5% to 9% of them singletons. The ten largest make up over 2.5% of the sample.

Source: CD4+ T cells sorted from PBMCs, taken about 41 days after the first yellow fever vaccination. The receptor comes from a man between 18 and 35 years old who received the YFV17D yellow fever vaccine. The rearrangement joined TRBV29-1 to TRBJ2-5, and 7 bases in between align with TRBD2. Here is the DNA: TGCAGCGTGGGGGGGGGTGCGAGCCAAGAGACCCAGTACTTC. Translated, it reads CSVGGGASQETQYF.